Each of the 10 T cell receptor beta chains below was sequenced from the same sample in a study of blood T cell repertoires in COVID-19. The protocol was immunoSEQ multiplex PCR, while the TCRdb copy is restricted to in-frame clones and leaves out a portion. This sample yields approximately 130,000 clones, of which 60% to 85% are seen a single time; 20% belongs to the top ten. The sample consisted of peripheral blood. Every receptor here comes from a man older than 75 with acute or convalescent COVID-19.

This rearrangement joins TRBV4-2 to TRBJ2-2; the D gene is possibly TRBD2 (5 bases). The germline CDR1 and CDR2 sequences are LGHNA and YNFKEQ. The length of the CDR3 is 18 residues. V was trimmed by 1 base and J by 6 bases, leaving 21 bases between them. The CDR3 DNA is TGTGCCAGCAGCCAAGTCCCTTTCAGAACGGGGAATCCCGGGGAGCTGTTTTTT. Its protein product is CASSQVPFRTGNPGELFF.

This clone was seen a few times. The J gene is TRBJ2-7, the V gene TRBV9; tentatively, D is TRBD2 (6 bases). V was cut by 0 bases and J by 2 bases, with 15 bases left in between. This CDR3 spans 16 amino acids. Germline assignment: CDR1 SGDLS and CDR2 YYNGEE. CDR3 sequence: CASSVGSLARTYEQYF. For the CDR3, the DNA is TGTGCCAGCAGCGTAGGAAGTCTAGCGAGGACCTACGAGCAGTACTTC.

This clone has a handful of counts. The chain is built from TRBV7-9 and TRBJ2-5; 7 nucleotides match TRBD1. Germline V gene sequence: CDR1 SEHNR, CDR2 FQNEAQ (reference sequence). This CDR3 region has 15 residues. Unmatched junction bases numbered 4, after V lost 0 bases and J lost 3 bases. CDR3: CASSLAGTEEETQYF. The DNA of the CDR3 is TGTGCCAGCAGCTTAGCGGGGACAGAAGAAGAGACCCAGTACTTC.

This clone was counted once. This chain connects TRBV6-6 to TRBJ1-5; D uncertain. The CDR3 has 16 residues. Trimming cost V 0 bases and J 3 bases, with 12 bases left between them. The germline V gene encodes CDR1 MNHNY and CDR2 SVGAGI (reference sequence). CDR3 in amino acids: CASSYSPPGYNQPQHF. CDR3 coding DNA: TGTGCCAGCAGTTACTCTCCCCCCGGGTACAATCAGCCCCAGCATTTT.

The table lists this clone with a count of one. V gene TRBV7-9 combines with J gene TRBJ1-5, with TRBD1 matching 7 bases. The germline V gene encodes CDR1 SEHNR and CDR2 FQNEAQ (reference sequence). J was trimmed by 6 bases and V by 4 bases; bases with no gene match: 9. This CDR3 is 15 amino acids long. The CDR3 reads CASSSSGTEGQPQHF. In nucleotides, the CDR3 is TGTGCCAGCAGCTCCTCCGGGACAGAGGGTCAGCCCCAGCATTTT.

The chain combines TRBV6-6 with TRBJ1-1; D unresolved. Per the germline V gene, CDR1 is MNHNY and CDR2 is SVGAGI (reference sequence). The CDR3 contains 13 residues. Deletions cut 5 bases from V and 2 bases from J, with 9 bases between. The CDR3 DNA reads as TGTGCCAGCAGTACCAAGCAAAACACTGAAGCTTTCTTT. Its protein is CASSTKQNTEAFF.

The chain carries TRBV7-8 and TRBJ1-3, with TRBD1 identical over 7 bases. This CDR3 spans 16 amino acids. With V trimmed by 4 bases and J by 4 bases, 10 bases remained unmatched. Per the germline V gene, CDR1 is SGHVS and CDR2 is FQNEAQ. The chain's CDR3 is CASSSIPGTAGNTIYF. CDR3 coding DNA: TGTGCCAGCAGCTCGATTCCCGGGACAGCGGGAAACACCATATATTTT.

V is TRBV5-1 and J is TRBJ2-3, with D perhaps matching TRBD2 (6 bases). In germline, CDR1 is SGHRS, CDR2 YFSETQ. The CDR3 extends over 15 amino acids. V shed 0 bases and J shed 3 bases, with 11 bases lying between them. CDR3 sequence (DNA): TGCGCCAGCAGCTTGGTGGGACTTACGACAGATACGCAGTATTTT. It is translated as CASSLVGLTTDTQYF.

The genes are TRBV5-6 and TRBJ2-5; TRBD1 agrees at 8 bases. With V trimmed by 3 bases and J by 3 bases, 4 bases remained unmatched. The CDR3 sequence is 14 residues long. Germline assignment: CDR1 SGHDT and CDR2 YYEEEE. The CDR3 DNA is TGTGCCAGCAGCTCCCGACAGGGGAAAGAGACCCAGTACTTC. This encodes CASSSRQGKETQYF.

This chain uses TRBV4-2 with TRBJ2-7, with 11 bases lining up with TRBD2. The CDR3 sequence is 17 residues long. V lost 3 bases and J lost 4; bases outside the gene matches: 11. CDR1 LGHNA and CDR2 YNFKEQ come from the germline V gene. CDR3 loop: CASSQASTSGGLYEQYF. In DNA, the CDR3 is TGTGCCAGCAGCCAGGCTTCTACTAGCGGGGGCCTTTACGAGCAGTACTTC.